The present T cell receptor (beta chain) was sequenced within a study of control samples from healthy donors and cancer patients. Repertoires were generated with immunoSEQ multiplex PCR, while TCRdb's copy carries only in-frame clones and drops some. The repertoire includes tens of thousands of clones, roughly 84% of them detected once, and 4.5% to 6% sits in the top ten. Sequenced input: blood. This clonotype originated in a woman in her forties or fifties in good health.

The CDR3 reads CASSSHGTGDEKLFF. The CDR3 DNA follows: TGTGCCAGCAGTTCCCACGGGACAGGGGATGAAAAACTGTTTTTT. The genes are TRBV6-2 or TRBV6-3 and TRBJ1-4, with TRBD1 matching over 10 bases. CDR3 length: 15 amino acids. Per the germline V gene, CDR1 is MNHEY and CDR2 is SVGEGT. Unmatched junction bases numbered 5, after V lost 4 bases and J lost 6 bases.